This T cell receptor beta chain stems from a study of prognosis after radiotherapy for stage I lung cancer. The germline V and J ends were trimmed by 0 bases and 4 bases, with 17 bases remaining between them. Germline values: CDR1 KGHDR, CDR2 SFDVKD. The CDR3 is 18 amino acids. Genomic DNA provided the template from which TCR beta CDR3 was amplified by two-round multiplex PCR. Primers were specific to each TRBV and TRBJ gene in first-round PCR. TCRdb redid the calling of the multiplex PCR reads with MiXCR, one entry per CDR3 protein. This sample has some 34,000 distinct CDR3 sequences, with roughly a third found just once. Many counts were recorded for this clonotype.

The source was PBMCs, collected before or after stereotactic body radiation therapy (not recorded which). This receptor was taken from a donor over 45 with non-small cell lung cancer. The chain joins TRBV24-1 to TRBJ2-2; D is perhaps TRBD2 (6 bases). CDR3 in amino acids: CATSDLRRGGAGTGELFF. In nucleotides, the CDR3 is TGTGCCACCAGTGATTTGCGTCGCGGCGGGGCGGGCACCGGGGAGCTGTTTTTT.